The following is a T cell receptor (beta chain) sequence with its context. No cognate antigen has been identified for it. There are no base qualities to consult, and no much larger clone falls within one base. The data were taken from a study of T cell responses to AZD1222 COVID-19 vaccine (dated by TCRdb to about 2021). Context from the whole study: TCR sequencing was performed for roughly 250 trial participants, of whom some 200 were given two doses of AZD1222 and around 25 were given two doses of MenACWY control vaccine. Enrollment into the trials was organized by age into subgroups of 18-55, 56-69 and 70-plus years, and those subgroups contained roughly 140, 27 and 60 TCR-sequenced participants, respectively. The full study reports these points: The 56-69-year group was small, and its depth increase did not reach significance, likely because of low power. Because no day 14 peak-response samples were available, repertoires were characterized only after the peak T cell response. Participants were mostly white British and included more females than males, and it was suggested by the authors that clonal diversity may have been underestimated. After two AZD1222 doses, spike-specific TCR breadth and depth were significantly higher than at day 0 and than in MenACWY recipients. CD4 TCRs associated with the vaccine covered the entire spike protein, and the dominant responses were in regions 160-218 and 743-854. Only a handful of AZD1222 recipients were SARS-CoV-2 seropositive at baseline, limiting conclusions about previously exposed vaccinees. Nearly half of unique spike-specific TCRs reportedly recognized epitopes outside regions mutated in the B.1.351 and B.1.1.7 variants.

CDR3 length: 12 amino acids, cysteine to phenylalanine. Solely the CDR3 DNA is kept, with 36 bases framed from the first base. The germline V gene yields KGHSH for CDR1 and LQKENI for CDR2. The V end loses 8 bases and the J end loses 0 bases, and a stretch of 7 bases separates them. This specimen's time point label, per the study, means: about 28 days (+/-7) after the second vaccine dose. AZD1222 recipients with second doses at about 4 weeks or about 12 weeks were pooled, because spike-specific TCR depth and breadth did not differ between schedules. Vaccinee samples were obtained from the UK trials COV001 and COV002, which included a single-blind randomized controlled phase 2/3 trial of AZD1222 (ChAdOx1 nCoV-19) in healthy adults. Trial participant PBMC samples were collected at day 0 and day 28 after the second dose for TCRbeta chain sequencing. The CDR3 regions of human TCRbeta chains were subjected to immunosequencing. As for how the authors treated the data: Repertoire TCRs were checked for matches against a reference library of SARS-CoV-2-specific TCRs that had been generated using the MIRA antigen-specificity platform. Breadth meant the fraction of unique TCRs that were SARS-CoV-2-associated, whereas depth meant the fraction of total T cells that were SARS-CoV-2-associated. Using the MIRA data, each spike-specific TCR was mapped to the spike region that the TCR reacts to and placed in a CD4 or CD8 class. Log10-transformed breadth and depth values were compared by one-way ANOVA with Sidak's multiple comparisons tests. The immuneACCESS repertoire file appears here via TCRdb, limited to in-frame rearrangements. These files lack a portion of the clones; in checked studies, under half of the deficit traces to unresolved V genes, and the cause of the others is not known. That table gives V, J and clone size, and the DNA gave D and trimming. The sample table shows 150,000 to 160,000 clones, and around 86% are seen once. The ten biggest clones cover about 9.8% of the sample.

Here the sequenced sample was peripheral blood, taken 28 days after the second AZD1222 dose. This TCR was recovered from an adult who received the AZD1222 COVID-19 vaccine. Rearrangement joined TRBV18 to TRBJ1-1; no D gene can be assigned with confidence. The bases are TGTGCCAGCGACGGGTTGAACACTGAAGCTTTCTTT. Its translation is CASDGLNTEAFF.